A selection of T cell receptor beta chains follows, all from one sample in a study of shared clonotypes between healthy human individuals. Generated by immunoSEQ multiplex PCR, the TCRdb table keeps only in-frame clones and is missing some. The table shows some 2 million clones, with 85% to 95% occurring only once. The sequenced sample was naive CD8+ T cells sorted from blood. The receptor source for this set is a man aged 18 to 29 in good health. The CDR3 runs from the conserved cysteine through the conserved F or W. A D gene is named only where the DNA matches it firmly. Expanded clones are given a class, and other clones once, few, many or no size at all.

D: .; V: TRBV5-6; size: .; J: TRBJ2-1; DNA: TGTGCCAGCAGCCACCGGGACCTTGTCCATGAGCAGTTCTTC; CDR3: CASSHRDLVHEQFF
D: .; V: TRBV6-5; size: .; J: TRBJ2-7; DNA: TGTGCCAGCAGTTACTCGATTGTCGCTATCGCCGACGAGCAGTACTTC; CDR3: CASSYSIVAIADEQYF
D: .; V: TRBV29-1; size: .; J: TRBJ1-4; DNA: TGCAGCGTTGCCTCTGGATCCGAGAAACTGTTTTTT; CDR3: CSVASGSEKLFF
D: TRBD1; V: TRBV6-5; size: .; J: TRBJ2-7; DNA: TGTGCCACCAGTCCCGGGACAGGGAGCTCCTACGAGCAGTACTTC; CDR3: CATSPGTGSSYEQYF
D: .; V: TRBV5-1; size: .; J: TRBJ2-7; DNA: TGCGCCAGCAGCTTGGAGGGGTTAGCAGGCTCCTACGAGCAGTACTTC; CDR3: CASSLEGLAGSYEQYF
D: .; V: TRBV18; size: few; J: TRBJ2-7; DNA: TGTGCCAGCTCACCAGGGGGTTACGAGCAGTACTTC; CDR3: CASSPGGYEQYF
D: .; V: TRBV15; size: .; J: TRBJ2-5; DNA: TGTGCCACCAGCGGGATCGGGGGGCTTCAAGAGACCCAGTACTTC; CDR3: CATSGIGGLQETQYF
D: TRBD1; V: TRBV7-9; size: .; J: TRBJ2-3; DNA: TGTGCCAGCAGCCCCCCACGAGGGGGCGAGGGAGATACGCAGTATTTT; CDR3: CASSPPRGGEGDTQYF
D: .; V: TRBV7-6; size: .; J: TRBJ1-5; DNA: TGTGCCAGCAGCTTGGGCCAGGGATTACAGCCCCAGCATTTT; CDR3: CASSLGQGLQPQHF
D: .; V: TRBV5-6; size: .; J: TRBJ2-5; DNA: TGTGCCAGCAGCTTGGCCCCCTGGGAGACCCAGTACTTC; CDR3: CASSLAPWETQYF
D: .; V: TRBV4-2; size: .; J: TRBJ1-2; DNA: TGTGCCAGCAGCCAAGAAACCGGGACCCGTTTTAACTATGGCTACACCTTC; CDR3: CASSQETGTRFNYGYTF
D: .; V: TRBV27; size: .; J: TRBJ2-5; DNA: TGTGCCAGCAGTTTATCGCGACAGGGAGGGGGAGAGACCCAGTACTTC; CDR3: CASSLSRQGGGETQYF
D: TRBD2; V: TRBV2; size: .; J: TRBJ2-7; DNA: TGTGCCAGCAGTGATAGCCTAGCGGGAGGTAGTAGGCACGAGCAGTACTTC; CDR3: CASSDSLAGGSRHEQYF
D: .; V: TRBV5-4; size: .; J: TRBJ1-1; DNA: TGTGCCAGCAGCTTGGACAGGGAATCGAACACTGAAGCTTTCTTT; CDR3: CASSLDRESNTEAFF
D: .; V: TRBV5-6; size: .; J: TRBJ1-5; DNA: TGTGCCAGCAGCTTGGCGGTGGCGGGGCCCAATCAGCCCCAGCATTTT; CDR3: CASSLAVAGPNQPQHF
D: TRBD1; V: TRBV4-1; size: .; J: TRBJ1-2; DNA: TGCGCCAGCAGCCAAGGACAGGGGGTAGGTGGCTACACCTTC; CDR3: CASSQGQGVGGYTF
D: .; V: TRBV7-2; size: .; J: TRBJ2-3; DNA: TGTGCCAGCAGCCCCGTCCCCTTAGCAGAGGATACGCAGTATTTT; CDR3: CASSPVPLAEDTQYF
D: .; V: TRBV27; size: .; J: TRBJ2-7; DNA: TGTGCCAGCAGTATAGCAGTGGGGAACGAGCAGTACTTC; CDR3: CASSIAVGNEQYF
D: TRBD1; V: TRBV30; size: once; J: TRBJ2-7; DNA: TGTGCCTGGAGCCCCCCACGGACAGGGAACAGGTACGAGCAGTACTTC; CDR3: CAWSPPRTGNRYEQYF
D: .; V: TRBV29-1; size: .; J: TRBJ2-7; DNA: TGCAGCGTTGGGCAGCCTTCCGGGGGTCTCTACGAGCAGTACTTC; CDR3: CSVGQPSGGLYEQYF
D: .; V: TRBV29-1; size: .; J: TRBJ1-1; DNA: TGCAGCGTTGATAGCGGGAGCATGAACACTGAAGCTTTCTTT; CDR3: CSVDSGSMNTEAFF